The clone carrying this T cell receptor beta chain has just a few counts. Its specificity is unknown. This CDR3 comprises 15 residues. CDR1 and CDR2 from the germline V gene are SGHRS and YFSETQ. The V end was cut by 4 bases, the J end by 0 bases, with 10 bases between. Following 10 days of culture, CD4+ T cells were isolated. The study found no prior SARS-CoV-2 infection in the vaccine recipients, who tested negative for nucleocapsid antibodies. On both days 3 and 7, half of the culture medium was replaced with IL-2 medium. This sample stems from a study of vaccination effects on CD4 cells after COVID-19. The table came from immunoSEQ multiplex PCR; TCRdb's copy has only in-frame clones and leaves some out. The sample has roughly 31,000 clones; around 70% are singletons. Overall study results and limits: Few convalescent patients and no early post-infection timepoints were included in the study.

J is TRBJ2-2 and V is TRBV5-1; either TRBD1 or TRBD2 may fit D (5 bases each). This sequence was found in a human donor who received a COVID-19 vaccine. The sequencing here drew on CD4+ T cells from PBMCs cultured without peptide, taken before COVID-19 vaccination. The CDR3 DNA sequence: TGCGCCAGCAGCGCCGGGACCGCGAACACCGGGGAGCTGTTTTTT. Translated, it gives CASSAGTANTGELFF.